The present TCR beta chain was sequenced within a study of yellow fever vaccine responses in identical twins. Study outcomes and limitations: Twins reportedly mounted vaccine T cell responses that seemed partly convergent, partly personalized.

TCRdb re-analysed the RT-PCR reads in MiXCR, keeping a single row per CDR3 protein. The data contain roughly 18,000 distinct CDR3 sequences, about 61% of them singletons. Regarding this clonotype: Its antigen is still unknown.

V lost 1 base to trimming and J lost 6 bases; unmatched junction nucleotides: 7. From germline, CDR1 is DFQATT and CDR2 SNEGSKA (reference sequence). The CDR3 covers 15 residues. J is TRBJ2-3 and V is TRBV20-1, with TRBD1 matching over 10 bases. This material consisted of T cells from blood (PBMCs), unsorted or a sorted subset (not recorded which), taken before or after yellow fever vaccination (not recorded which). The receptor comes from a woman under 30 who received the yellow fever vaccine. CDR3 protein: CSARAGTGAWDTQYF. In DNA, the CDR3 is TGCAGTGCTAGAGCCGGGACAGGGGCTTGGGATACGCAGTATTTT.